These 6 T cell receptor beta chains share one sample of origin, sequenced in a study of response to subunit inactivated influenza vaccine. TCRdb reanalysed the RT-PCR reads using MiXCR and keeps one entry per CDR3 protein. The top ten hold over 8.5% of the sample, which has about 540,000 distinct CDR3 sequences, 11% to 15% seen once. Sequencing was performed on PBMCs from blood, taken roughly 12 days after vaccination. These receptor sequences come from a man aged 50 to 59 who received an inactivated influenza vaccine.

The chain couples TRBV3-1 to TRBJ2-2; 12 bases align to TRBD2. The CDR3 sequence is 18 residues long. Germline V gives CDR1 LGHDT, CDR2 YNNKEL (reference sequence). V lost 4 bases, J lost 2 bases, and 8 bases stayed unmatched. The CDR3 coding sequence is TGTGCCAGCAGCCCAGCGGGACTAGCGGGCATTAACACCGGGGAGCTGTTTTTT. It yields the protein CASSPAGLAGINTGELFF. The full variable domain, its missing parts supplied by reference TRBV3-1 and TRBJ2-2, is DTAVSQTPKYLVTQMGNDKSIKCEQNLGHDTMYWYKQDSKKFLKIMFSYNNKELIINETVPNRFSPKSPDKAHLNLHINSLELGDSAVYFCASSPAGLAGINTGELFFGEGSRLTVL.

V usage is TRBV20-1 and J usage is TRBJ2-1; TRBD2 is a possible D gene (6 bases). Germline CDR1 is DFQATT and CDR2 is SNEGSKA (reference sequence). V was clipped by 3 bases and J by 3 bases, with 12 bases between them. CDR3 length equals 14 residues. This chain's CDR3 is CSASRGTVYNEQFF. In nucleotides, the CDR3 is TGCAGTGCTAGCCGGGGGACCGTCTACAATGAGCAGTTCTTC.

The rearrangement uses TRBV3-1 and TRBJ2-7; D might be TRBD1 or TRBD2, each matching 5 bases. This CDR3 contains 16 residues. The ends were cut back, 0 bases at V and 2 bases at J, with 14 bases in the middle. Germline-derived CDR1 and CDR2 are LGHDT and YNNKEL (reference sequence). The CDR3 region is CASSQEGPTAPYEQYF. The CDR3 nucleotides read TGTGCCAGCAGCCAAGAGGGACCGACGGCACCCTACGAGCAGTACTTC.

This clonotype was detected only a few times. The CDR3 is CASRASVTGAYEQYF. The CDR3 DNA is TGCGCCAGCAGGGCTAGTGTGACAGGGGCCTACGAGCAGTACTTC. V is TRBV5-1 and J is TRBJ2-7; 8 nucleotides match TRBD1. V dropped 5 bases and J dropped 2; count of bases not matched to a gene: 9. Per the germline V gene, CDR1 is SGHRS and CDR2 is YFSETQ. CDR3 length equals 15 residues. The full variable domain, rest sourced from reference TRBV5-1 and TRBJ2-7, is KAGVTQTPRYLIKTRGQQVTLSCSPISGHRSVSWYQQTPGQGLQFLFEYFSETQRNKGNFPGRFSGRQFSNSRSEMNVSTLELGDSALYLCASRASVTGAYEQYFGPGTRLTVT.

Turning to this clonotype: The limits of the CDR3 on the DNA are not certain, so only TCRdb's listed CDR3 is given. This chain joins TRBV28 and TRBJ2-6. The CDR3 numbers 18 amino acids, ends counted. Germline loops: CDR1 MDHEN, CDR2 SYDVKM. The CDR3 here is CASSSSRKGSRGANVLTF.

This clonotype was seen ten or more times. V is TRBV5-8 and J is TRBJ1-5; D is perhaps TRBD1 (6 bases). Between the trimmed V and J ends, which lost 4 bases and 4 bases, there was a span of 15 bases. This CDR3 has 15 amino acids. Germline V gene sequence: CDR1 SGHTS, CDR2 YDEGEE. In nucleotides, the CDR3 is TGTGCCAGCAGCGGGACCGGGACACGTAATCAGCCCCAGCATTTT. Protein: CASSGTGTRNQPQHF.